These 6 T cell receptor beta chains were all obtained from the same sample, sequenced in a study of OX40 agonist ivuxolimab in advanced cancers. Data came from immunoSEQ multiplex PCR; TCRdb stores just in-frame clones and leaves some out. The repertoire has some 70,000 clones, around nine tenths of them found once; the top ten carry 2.5% to 3%. The material was CD4+ or CD8+ T cells sorted from blood, obtained in a trial of the OX40 agonist ivuxolimab. The receptors were sampled from an adult with an advanced solid tumor such as melanoma, head and neck, liver or kidney cancer.

This clone was counted once. This rearrangement joins TRBV5-4 to TRBJ2-5; 7 bases are shared with TRBD1. The junction had 6 bases not matched to a gene; V was cut back by 1 base and J by 6 bases. The CDR3 is 14 amino acids. Germline values: CDR1 SGHNT, CDR2 YYREEE (reference sequence). The CDR3 sequence: CASSLRQGIQTQYF. CDR3 DNA: TGTGCCAGCAGCTTGCGACAGGGTATTCAGACCCAGTACTTC.

The CDR3 coding sequence is TGTGCCAGCAGCCCCAGCGGGACGACGAACACCGGGGAGCTGTTTTTT. Residues: CASSPSGTTNTGELFF. The V call is TRBV11-2, the J call TRBJ2-2, with 7 bases aligning to TRBD2. Germline values: CDR1 SGHAT, CDR2 FQNNGV. The V and J ends lost 5 bases and 0 bases, in that order; junction bases with no gene match: 6. The CDR3 consists of 16 residues.

Here the CDR3 reads CASSSYERGEHQPQHF. The CDR3 DNA follows: TGTGCCAGCAGCTCCTATGAACGAGGAGAACATCAGCCCCAGCATTTT. The genes are TRBV28 and TRBJ1-5; D remains ambiguous. The germline V gene encodes CDR1 MDHEN and CDR2 SYDVKM. V was clipped by 6 bases and J by 5 bases, with 20 bases between them. The CDR3 runs 16 residues.

The CDR3 DNA is TGTGCCAGCAGCCCCCGGGGTCTTACTAGCGGTGACACCGGGGAGCTGTTTTTT. Translated: CASSPRGLTSGDTGELFF. This chain links TRBV5-4 with TRBJ2-2; 8 bases align to TRBD2. The CDR3 covers 18 residues. Germline-derived CDR1 and CDR2 are SGHNT and YYREEE (reference sequence). With 4 bases clipped from V and 3 bases from J, the junction kept 14 bases outside the gene matches. Filled out from reference TRBV5-4 and TRBJ2-2, the complete variable domain reads ETGVTQSPTHLIKTRGQQVTLRCSSQSGHNTVSWYQQALGQGPQFIFQYYREEENGRGNFPPRFSGLQFPNYSSELNVNALELDDSALYLCASSPRGLTSGDTGELFFGEGSRLTVL.

The chain is built from TRBV6-6 and TRBJ2-2; TRBD1 aligns across 10 bases. In germline, CDR1 is MNHNY, CDR2 SVGAGI (reference sequence). The CDR3 length is 16 residues. The V and J ends lost 0 bases and 6 bases, in that order; junction bases with no gene match: 4. The CDR3 nucleotides read TGTGCCAGCAGTTACTCTGAGACAGGGGGCTCCGGGGAGCTGTTTTTT. Translation gives CASSYSETGGSGELFF.

The CDR3 DNA sequence: TGTGCCAGCAGCTTAGCAGGGTACATCTACAATGAGCAGTTCTTC. Its protein product is CASSLAGYIYNEQFF. The V and J genes are TRBV11-2 and TRBJ2-1; D perhaps matches TRBD1 (5 bases). From germline, CDR1 is SGHAT and CDR2 FQNNGV. The CDR3 has 15 amino acids. Trimming took off 1 base at V and 3 bases at J, with 10 bases between the two ends. Full variable domain (outside the CDR3, taken from reference TRBV11-2 and TRBJ2-1): EAGVAQSPRYKIIEKRQSVAFWCNPISGHATLYWYQQILGQGPKLLIQFQNNGVVDDSQLPKDRFSAERLKGVDSTLKIQPAKLEDSAVYLCASSLAGYIYNEQFFGPGTRLTVL.